Reported below is one TCR beta chain. These data belong to a study of blood T cell repertoires in COVID-19. The germline V gene has CDR1 MNHNY and CDR2 SVGAGI (reference sequence). Germline trimming cut 6 bases from V and 4 bases from J; bases unmatched to any gene: 9. The CDR3 covers 15 residues. Clones were sequenced by immunoSEQ multiplex PCR, and TCRdb holds only the in-frame ones, with some missing. The table has hundreds of thousands of clones, around 88% seen once; the top ten hold 6% to 6.5%. The sample taken for sequencing was PBMCs or T cells enriched from blood (not recorded which). The sequence derives from a woman aged 40 to 50 who had recovered from COVID-19. This chain joins TRBV6-6 and TRBJ2-7; 10 bases fit TRBD1. The CDR3 sequence: CASSPGTGAAYEQYF. The DNA for the CDR3 is TGTGCCAGCAGCCCCGGGACAGGGGCCGCGTACGAGCAGTACTTC.